Here is one T cell receptor beta chain with its context. Its antigen is currently unknown. The isolated RNA, all of it, was reverse transcribed, so expressed TCRB transcripts were what got sequenced. Roughly 3.6 million reads was the average for naive, central memory and regulatory T cell samples. Profiled with immunoSEQ multiplex PCR; TCRdb holds only in-frame clones, not every one. The top ten hold roughly 0.092% of the sample, which has some 170,000 clones, roughly 63% seen once. These data originate in a study of beta chain features in type 1 diabetes. Study-wide points: Type 1 diabetes patients had fewer VDJ junction insertions and more deletions. Within each of all four CD4+ subsets, Type 1 diabetes patients had TCRB CDR3s that were moderately but significantly shorter. The naive, central memory and Treg TCRB repertoires of patients appeared to be more similar to one another than those of healthy donors. For patients and controls alike, PCR might favor shorter templates to the same degree.

J lost 10 bases, V lost 6 bases, and 12 bases had no gene match. CDR1 and CDR2 from the germline V gene are MNHEY and SMNVEV (reference sequence). The CDR3 has 16 amino acids. The chain carries TRBV27 and TRBJ1-6, with TRBD1 matching 10 bases. This TCR came from a young man with type 1 diabetes. Material: naive CD4+ T cells from blood. The CDR3 region is CASRPTGGASSSPLHF. CDR3 nucleotides: TGTGCCAGCAGGCCGACAGGGGGCGCTTCGAGCTCACCCCTCCACTTT.